A selection of T cell receptor beta chains follows, all from one sample in a study of T-cell memory formation after mild COVID-19. TCRdb fed the 5' RACE reads into MiXCR, producing one record per CDR3 protein. The sample records some 120,000 distinct CDR3 sequences, approximately 6.2% being singletons. Sequenced: PBMCs or a T cell subset sorted from them (not recorded which). The receptors originated from an adult woman who had mild COVID-19 (a few samples of this study predate the infection). Cell type and time point are not known. The CDR3 runs from the conserved cysteine through the conserved F or W. The order of the fields is J gene, V gene, clone size, D gene, CDR3 protein, CDR3 DNA. D genes are given only for firm matches. Size values are once, few and many counts, or a class for expanded clones, and some rows have none.

>TRBJ1-5|TRBV7-9|-|-
CASSLEVGEIRQPQHF
TGTGCCAGCAGCTTAGAGGTGGGTGAAATCAGACAGCCCCAGCATTTT
>TRBJ1-4|TRBV5-1|-|-
CASSPGTSTNEKLFF
TGCGCCAGCAGCCCGGGGACTTCAACTAATGAAAAACTGTTTTTT
>TRBJ1-6|TRBV7-9|-|-
CASSLEAHRSSYNSPLHF
TGTGCCAGCAGCTTAGAGGCACACAGGAGCTCCTATAATTCACCCCTCCACTTT
>TRBJ2-3|TRBV5-1|many|-
CASSLEGRTDTQYF
TGCGCCAGCAGCTTGGAAGGAAGGACAGATACGCAGTATTTT
>TRBJ2-1|TRBV12-3/TRBV12-4|-|-
CASSSRANNEQFF
TGTGCCAGCAGTTCCCGGGCTAACAATGAGCAGTTCTTC
>TRBJ2-7|TRBV25-1|few|-
CASVRDGPYEQYF
TGTGCCAGTGTCCGGGACGGCCCCTACGAGCAGTACTTC
>TRBJ1-4|TRBV7-9|-|-
CASSSGQIFNEKLFF
TGTGCCAGCAGCTCGGGGCAGATTTTTAATGAAAAACTGTTTTTT
>TRBJ1-2|TRBV11-2|few|TRBD1
CASSITRDRALGYTF
TGTGCCAGCAGCATTACAAGGGACAGGGCCCTTGGCTACACCTTC
>TRBJ1-1|TRBV29-1|-|-
CSANPGKGDTEAFF
TGCAGCGCAAACCCAGGGAAAGGGGATACTGAAGCTTTCTTT
>TRBJ2-1|TRBV12-3/TRBV12-4|few|TRBD2
CASSFPKTLAGGLNEQFF
TGTGCCAGCAGTTTTCCGAAAACACTAGCGGGAGGGCTCAATGAGCAGTTCTTC
>TRBJ2-3|TRBV20-1|few|TRBD2
CSASLSGRPRSTDTQYF
TGCAGTGCTAGCCTTAGCGGGCGGCCCCGAAGCACAGATACGCAGTATTTT
>TRBJ2-1|TRBV12-3/TRBV12-4|few|TRBD2
CASSSLASGSYEQFF
TGTGCCAGCAGTTCCTTGGCTAGCGGGAGTTATGAGCAGTTCTTC
>TRBJ2-7|TRBV10-3|-|TRBD2
CAITDSGREYEQYF
TGTGCCATCACCGACAGCGGGAGGGAGTACGAGCAGTACTTC
>TRBJ2-5|TRBV14|-|TRBD1
CASSQDWGQGKKETQYF
TGTGCCAGCAGCCAAGATTGGGGACAGGGGAAGAAAGAGACCCAGTACTTC
>TRBJ2-1|TRBV11-3|-|TRBD2
CASSRRLAGLYNEQFF
TGTGCCAGCAGCCGCCGACTAGCGGGACTCTACAATGAGCAGTTCTTC
>TRBJ1-2|TRBV11-2|-|-
CASSSGQLGYTF
TGTGCCAGCAGCTCCGGTCAGTTGGGCTACACCTTC
>TRBJ1-5|TRBV27|few|TRBD1
CASSTMTGPSNQPQHF
TGTGCCAGCAGTACCATGACAGGGCCGAGCAATCAGCCCCAGCATTTT
>TRBJ2-1|TRBV11-2|many|-
CASSQWATSSYNEQFF
TGTGCCAGCAGTCAGTGGGCGACAAGCTCCTACAATGAGCAGTTCTTC
>TRBJ2-1|TRBV4-3|few|-
CASSRTGTYNEQFF
TGCGCCAGCAGTAGGACGGGGACCTACAATGAGCAGTTCTTC
>TRBJ2-1|TRBV5-5|many|-
CASLDTNLHNEQFF
TGTGCCAGCCTGGACACAAACCTCCACAATGAGCAGTTCTTC
>TRBJ2-1|TRBV7-2|-|-
CASSPRDAYNEQFF
TGTGCCAGCAGCCCCCGGGACGCATACAATGAGCAGTTCTTC
>TRBJ1-1|TRBV12-3/TRBV12-4|many|-
CASSLGIEAFF
TGTGCCAGCAGTCTCGGGATCGAAGCTTTCTTT
>TRBJ2-7|TRBV11-3|few|-
CASSPLWGHSSYEQYF
TGTGCCAGCAGCCCCCTATGGGGGCACAGCTCCTACGAGCAGTACTTC
>TRBJ2-7|TRBV3-1|many|-
CASSQDLWGTGTYEQYF
TGTGCCAGCAGCCAAGATTTGTGGGGCACCGGAACCTACGAGCAGTACTTC
>TRBJ2-5|TRBV7-2|-|TRBD2
CASSLNSGGWETQYF
TGTGCCAGCAGCTTAAATAGCGGGGGGTGGGAGACCCAGTACTTC
>TRBJ2-1|TRBV6-1|few|-
CASKRGPSYNEQFF
TGTGCCAGTAAACGGGGACCCTCCTACAATGAGCAGTTCTTC
>TRBJ2-3|TRBV14|few|-
CASSPRTGRVADTQYF
TGTGCCAGCAGCCCTCGAACGGGCAGGGTAGCAGATACGCAGTATTTT
>TRBJ2-7|TRBV6-5|many|-
CASALFRQETYEQYF
TGTGCCAGCGCCCTTTTTCGGCAGGAGACCTACGAGCAGTACTTC
>TRBJ1-5|TRBV6-5|many|-
CASSPRIGGYSNQPQHF
TGTGCCAGCAGTCCGCGGATCGGTGGTTATAGCAATCAGCCCCAGCATTTT
>TRBJ2-1|TRBV29-1|many|TRBD1
CSVRTGFDEQFF
TGCAGCGTGCGGACAGGTTTCGATGAGCAGTTCTTC
>TRBJ2-7|TRBV7-2|medium-sized|-
CASSFANSGPYEQYF
TGTGCCAGCAGCTTCGCTAATTCAGGACCTTACGAGCAGTACTTC
>TRBJ2-7|TRBV12-3/TRBV12-4|-|-
CASSLARQGGYEQYF
TGTGCCAGCAGTTTAGCCCGACAGGGAGGATACGAGCAGTACTTC
>TRBJ1-3|TRBV5-5|few|-
CASRQQSSGNTIYF
TGTGCCAGCAGACAACAGAGCTCTGGAAACACCATATATTTT
>TRBJ1-1|TRBV7-2|many|-
CASSLVAGFMNTEAFF
TGTGCCAGCAGCTTAGTGGCTGGGTTCATGAACACTGAAGCTTTCTTT
>TRBJ2-7|TRBV5-1|many|-
CASSLAFSTETYEQYF
TGCGCCAGCAGCTTGGCCTTTAGTACAGAGACCTACGAGCAGTACTTC
>TRBJ2-4|TRBV6-1|-|-
CASSDVGRAKNIQYF
TGTGCCAGCAGTGATGTGGGCCGGGCCAAAAACATTCAGTACTTC
>TRBJ2-5|TRBV12-3/TRBV12-4|few|TRBD2
CASSLPGGRSETQYF
TGTGCCAGCAGTCTCCCGGGGGGGCGTTCAGAGACCCAGTACTTC
>TRBJ1-1|TRBV5-1|-|-
CASRSQTGHSNTEAFF
TGCGCCAGCAGGTCCCAAACAGGACATTCGAACACTGAAGCTTTCTTT
>TRBJ2-5|TRBV5-1|-|TRBD2
CASSRRTSGSYQETQYF
TGCGCCAGCAGCCGGCGCACTAGCGGGAGTTACCAAGAGACCCAGTACTTC
>TRBJ1-4|TRBV25-1|-|TRBD1
CASSESRTGFREKLFF
TGTGCCAGCAGTGAATCCCGGACAGGTTTTCGCGAAAAACTGTTTTTT
>TRBJ2-3|TRBV6-5|many|-
CASSYSKTRSLTDTQYF
TGTGCCAGCAGTTACTCGAAGACTCGCTCACTCACAGATACGCAGTATTTT
>TRBJ2-3|TRBV12-3/TRBV12-4|-|-
CASSFWNTDTQYF
TGTGCCAGCAGTTTTTGGAACACAGATACGCAGTATTTT
>TRBJ2-2|TRBV7-2|-|-
CASSLGSRANTGELFF
TGTGCCAGCAGCTTAGGATCCAGGGCTAACACCGGGGAGCTGTTTTTT
>TRBJ1-1|TRBV5-4|-|-
CASSLAAGNTEAFF
TGTGCCAGCAGCTTGGCCGCAGGGAACACTGAAGCTTTCTTT
>TRBJ2-4|TRBV7-9|many|-
CASSNLAKNIQYF
TGTGCCAGCTCAAACCTGGCCAAAAACATTCAGTACTTC
>TRBJ1-2|TRBV7-9|-|-
CASSPTPGRANYGYTF
TGTGCCAGCAGCCCCACCCCTGGCAGGGCCAACTATGGCTACACCTTC